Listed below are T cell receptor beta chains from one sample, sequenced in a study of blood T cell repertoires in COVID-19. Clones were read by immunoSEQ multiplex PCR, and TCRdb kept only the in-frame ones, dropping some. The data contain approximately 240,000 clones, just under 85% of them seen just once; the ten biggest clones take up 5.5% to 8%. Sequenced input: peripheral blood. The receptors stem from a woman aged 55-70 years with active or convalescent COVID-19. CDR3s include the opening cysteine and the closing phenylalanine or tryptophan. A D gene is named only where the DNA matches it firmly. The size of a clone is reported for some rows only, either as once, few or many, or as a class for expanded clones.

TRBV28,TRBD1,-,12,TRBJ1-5,TGTGCCAGCAGGACAGGGAATCAGCCCCAGCATTTT,CASRTGNQPQHF
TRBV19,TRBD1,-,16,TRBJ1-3,TGTGCCAGTAGTATAATCCCGGGACAGGGGGCGAACACCATATATTTT,CASSIIPGQGANTIYF
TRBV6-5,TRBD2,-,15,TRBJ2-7,TGTGCCAGCAGTACTCTAGCGGGCCTCTCCTACGAGCAGTACTTC,CASSTLAGLSYEQYF
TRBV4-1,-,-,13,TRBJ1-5,TGCGCCAGCAGCCAAGACCCAGGGCAGCCCCAGCATTTT,CASSQDPGQPQHF
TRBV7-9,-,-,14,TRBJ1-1,TGTGCCAGCAGCCTCGGACTGGGCAACACTGAAGCTTTCTTT,CASSLGLGNTEAFF
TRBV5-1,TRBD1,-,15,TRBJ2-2,TGCGCCAGCACCCAGGACAGGGGGAACACCGGGGAGCTGTTTTTT,CASTQDRGNTGELFF
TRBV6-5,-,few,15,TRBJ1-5,TGTGCCAGCAGTCAACAGGGAGATAGCAATCAGCCCCAGCATTTT,CASSQQGDSNQPQHF
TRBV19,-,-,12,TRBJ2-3,TGTGCCAGTAGTATGAGACAGAATACGCAGTATTTT,CASSMRQNTQYF
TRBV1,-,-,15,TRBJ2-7,TGCACCAGCAGTCGTATACTAGCGGGTTTGAAAGAGCAGTACTTC,CTSSRILAGLKEQYF
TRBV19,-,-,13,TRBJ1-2,TGTGCCAGTAGACAAGCGGGAGGCTATGGCTACACCTTC,CASRQAGGYGYTF
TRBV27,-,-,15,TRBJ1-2,TGTGCCAGCAGTTGGAGGGACCCAGGGATCTATGGCTACACCTTC,CASSWRDPGIYGYTF
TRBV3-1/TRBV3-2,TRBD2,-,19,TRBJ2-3,TGTGCCAGCAGCCCCACCTCTTCCAGCGGGAGGGGTTCTGGAGATACGCAGTATTTT,CASSPTSSSGRGSGDTQYF
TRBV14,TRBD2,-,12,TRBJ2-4,TGTGCCAGCAGCCAAGTGTCCGGGACTAAGTACTTC,CASSQVSGTKYF
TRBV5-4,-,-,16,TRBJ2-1,TGTGCCAGCATCACGGGGTTGGGGGGAGATTACAATGAGCAGTTCTTC,CASITGLGGDYNEQFF
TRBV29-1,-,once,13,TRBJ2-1,TGCAGCGTTGAAGTATTAGCGAAGAATGAGCAGTTCTTC,CSVEVLAKNEQFF
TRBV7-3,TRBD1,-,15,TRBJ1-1,TGTGCCAGCAGCAAGAACAGGGGGCCGAACACTGAAGCTTTCTTT,CASSKNRGPNTEAFF
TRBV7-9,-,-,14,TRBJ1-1,TGTGCCAGCAGCTTGGCGACAGGATACACTGAAGCTTTCTTT,CASSLATGYTEAFF
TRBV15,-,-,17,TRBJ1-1,TGTGCCACCAGCAGAGATGGGGGGGGTGCGATGAACACTGAAGCTTTCTTT,CATSRDGGGAMNTEAFF
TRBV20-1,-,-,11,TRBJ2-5,TGCAGTGCCCAGAACCAAGAGACCCAGTACTTC,CSAQNQETQYF
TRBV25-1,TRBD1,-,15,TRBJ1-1,TGTGCCAGCAGTGAGCTAGACAGGGTGAACACTGAAGCTTTCTTT,CASSELDRVNTEAFF
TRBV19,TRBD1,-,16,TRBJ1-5,TGTGCCAGTAGGAAGACAGGGGCCTATAGCAATCAGCCCCAGCATTTT,CASRKTGAYSNQPQHF
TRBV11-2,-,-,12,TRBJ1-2,TGTGCCAGCAGCTTAGAGGGGGGTGGCTACACCTTC,CASSLEGGGYTF
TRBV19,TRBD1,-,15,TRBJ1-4,TGTGCCAGTAGCTACAGGGGCGCGCTAAATGAAAAACTGTTTTTT,CASSYRGALNEKLFF
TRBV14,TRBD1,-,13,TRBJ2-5,TGTGCCAGCAAGAGACAGGGAACGGAGACCCAGTACTTC,CASKRQGTETQYF
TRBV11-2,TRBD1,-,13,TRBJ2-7,TGTGCCAGCAGCTTGGAGACAGGGAACGAGCAGTACTTC,CASSLETGNEQYF
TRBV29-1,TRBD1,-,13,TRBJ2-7,TGCAGCGTTGCGTTGAACAGGGGGGACGAGCAGTACTTC,CSVALNRGDEQYF
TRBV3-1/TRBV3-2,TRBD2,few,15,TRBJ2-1,TGTGCCAGCAGCCCCGGACTAGCGGTTTACAATGAGCAGTTCTTC,CASSPGLAVYNEQFF
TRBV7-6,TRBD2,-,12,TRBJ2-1,TGTGCCAGCAGCCCCGGGGGGTATGAGCAGTTCTTC,CASSPGGYEQFF
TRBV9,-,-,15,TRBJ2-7,TGTGCCAGCAGCGTCGACTCCCGAGGACACTACGAGCAGTACTTC,CASSVDSRGHYEQYF
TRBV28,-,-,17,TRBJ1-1,TGTGCCAGCAGTTTCTCCCTTATGTTTTCACTCGACTTTGAAGCTTTCTTT,CASSFSLMFSLDFEAFF
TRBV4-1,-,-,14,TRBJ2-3,TGCGCCAGCAGCCCGAGGGACTTCACAGATACGCAGTATTTT,CASSPRDFTDTQYF
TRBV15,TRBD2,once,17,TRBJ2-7,TGTGCCACCAGCAGACCCCCGGGACTAGCGTCCGCCTACGAGCAGTACTTC,CATSRPPGLASAYEQYF
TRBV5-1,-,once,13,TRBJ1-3,TGCGCCAGCAGCTTCAGGGGTGGAAACACCATATATTTT,CASSFRGGNTIYF
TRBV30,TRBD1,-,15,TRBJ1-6,TGTGCCTGGTGCCAGACAGGGACAGATAATTCACCCCTCCACTTT,CAWCQTGTDNSPLHF
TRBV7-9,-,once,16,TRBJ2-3,TGTGCCAGCAGCCCTCCCAGCGGAGGCCCTTCAGATACGCAGTATTTT,CASSPPSGGPSDTQYF
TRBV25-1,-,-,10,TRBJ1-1,TGTGCCTGCATGGGGAGGGCGGCTTTCTTT,CACMGRAAFF
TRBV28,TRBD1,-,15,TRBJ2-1,TGTGCCAGCAGTTCGAGACAGGGGGCGCAGGTTGAGCAGTTCTTC,CASSSRQGAQVEQFF
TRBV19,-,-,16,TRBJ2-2,TGTGCCAGTAGTATAGATCGCAGGGGCGCTACCGGGGAGCTGTTTTTT,CASSIDRRGATGELFF
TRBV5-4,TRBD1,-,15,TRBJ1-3,TGTGCCAGCAGCTTGGGGGGACAGGGGAGAAACACCATATATTTT,CASSLGGQGRNTIYF
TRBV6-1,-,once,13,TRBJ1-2,TGTGCCAGCAGTGAACAGGGCTTCTATGGCTACACCTTC,CASSEQGFYGYTF
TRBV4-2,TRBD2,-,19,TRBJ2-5,TGTGCCAGCAGCCTGTTGTGGTCTAGCGGGAGGGCCCGAGGGGAGACCCAGTACTTC,CASSLLWSSGRARGETQYF
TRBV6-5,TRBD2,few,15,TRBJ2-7,TGTGCCAGCAGTTTCCTCACTAGCGGGAGTAACGAGCAGTACTTC,CASSFLTSGSNEQYF
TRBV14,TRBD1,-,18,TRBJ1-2,TGTGCCAGCAGCCAAGAGGGAACCGGGACAGGGGGCCCCCTTGGCTACACCTTC,CASSQEGTGTGGPLGYTF